This T cell receptor (beta chain) originates from a study of T cell responses to AZD1222 COVID-19 vaccine. Overall study results and limits: Spike as a whole was targeted by vaccine-associated CD4 TCRs, dominant at 160-218 and 743-854. Reportedly, close to half of spike-specific TCRs are directed against unmutated variant regions.

Details on this clone: Its target is unknown.

Profiling relied on immunoSEQ multiplex PCR, and the TCRdb table lists in-frame clones only, not all of them. In the table there are over 85,000 clones, 90% of which are singletons. The sequences come from peripheral blood, collected on day 0 of AZD1222 vaccination. This TCR was sampled from an adult in good health.

Here the CDR3 reads CASSNRGRGTGELFF. The CDR3 nucleotides are TGTGCCAGTAGCAACAGGGGGCGAGGGACCGGGGAGCTGTTTTTT. The chain recombines TRBV19 with TRBJ2-2; 9 bases match TRBD1. The CDR3 is 15 residues long. Looked up from germline, CDR1 is LNHDA and CDR2 is SQIVND (reference sequence). Trimming removed 6 bases from V and 5 bases from J; junction bases left unmatched: 7.